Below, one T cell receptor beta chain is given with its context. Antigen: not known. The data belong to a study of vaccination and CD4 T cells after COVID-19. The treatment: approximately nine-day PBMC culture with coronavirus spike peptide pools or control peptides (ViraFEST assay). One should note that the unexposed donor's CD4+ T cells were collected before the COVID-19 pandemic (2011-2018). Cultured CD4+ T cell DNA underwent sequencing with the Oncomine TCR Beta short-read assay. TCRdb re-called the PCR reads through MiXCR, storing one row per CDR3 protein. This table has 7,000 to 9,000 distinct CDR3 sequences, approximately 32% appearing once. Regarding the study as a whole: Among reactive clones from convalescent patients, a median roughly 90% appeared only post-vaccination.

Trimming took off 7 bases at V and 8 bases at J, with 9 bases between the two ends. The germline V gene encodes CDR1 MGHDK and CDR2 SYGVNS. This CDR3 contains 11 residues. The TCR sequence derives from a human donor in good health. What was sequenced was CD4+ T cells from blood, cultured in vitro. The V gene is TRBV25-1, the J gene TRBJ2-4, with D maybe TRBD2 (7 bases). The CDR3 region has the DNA TGTGCCAGCAAGGGGGGGGACATTCAGTACTTC. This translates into CASKGGDIQYF.